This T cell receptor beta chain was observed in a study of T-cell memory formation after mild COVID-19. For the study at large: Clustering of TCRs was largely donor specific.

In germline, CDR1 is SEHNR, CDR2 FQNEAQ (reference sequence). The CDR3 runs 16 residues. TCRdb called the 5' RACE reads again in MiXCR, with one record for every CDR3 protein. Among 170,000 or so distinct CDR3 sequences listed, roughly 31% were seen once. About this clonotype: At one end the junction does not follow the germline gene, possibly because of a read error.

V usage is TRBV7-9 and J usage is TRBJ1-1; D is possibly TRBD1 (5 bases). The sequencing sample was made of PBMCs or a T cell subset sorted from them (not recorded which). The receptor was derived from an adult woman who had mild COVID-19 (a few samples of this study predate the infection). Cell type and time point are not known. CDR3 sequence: CASSLIWRQGIPEAFF. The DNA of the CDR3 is TGTGCCAGCAGCTTAATTTGGCGGCAGGGAATACCTGAAGCGTTCTTT.